This section outlines one TCR beta chain sequence together with its context. Its specificity is unknown. This specimen belongs to a study of molecular identifiers for immune sequencing clone quantification. Study in general: In the replicates, RNA derived from about 21,000 or 97,000 naive CD8 cells was divided into five parts, and four were sequenced. Study conclusions and caveats: In naive cells, clones above 20 RNA copies held under 1% of molecules, whereas in effector cells they held over 98%. Spiked-in Jurkat TCR RNA corresponding to one cell was reported as detectable against approximately 900,000 naive cells.

In the sort, naive CD8 T cells were defined as CD8+CD4-CCR7+CD45RA+. TCRdb reprocessed the PCR reads with MiXCR, giving one entry per CDR3 protein. The profile covers roughly 630,000 distinct CDR3 sequences, with about 25% appearing a single time and 0.75% to 0.8% taken by the ten largest. Sequencing was done on a sample of naive CD8+ T cells from blood, with Jurkat cell RNA spiked in. Subset meaning: FACS-sorted CD8+CD4-CCR7+CD45RA+ naive T cells. The receptor's source is a human donor in good health. Some libraries in this study had Jurkat cell RNA spiked in.

Written as DNA, the CDR3 is TGTGCCAGCAGTTGGACTAGCGGGAGGTACCAAGAGACCCAGTACTTC. It specifies CASSWTSGRYQETQYF. The chain is built from TRBV6-5 and TRBJ2-5, with 14 bases fitting TRBD2. CDR1 is MNHEY, CDR2 SVGAGI, per germline. The CDR3 runs 16 residues. Losses at the gene ends were 4 bases for V and 0 bases for J; bases not matched to a gene: 1.